The T cell receptor beta chain under discussion was sequenced for a study of blood T cell repertoires in COVID-19. Only in-frame clones appear in the TCRdb table, and some are missing; sequencing was by immunoSEQ multiplex PCR. The sample has about 260,000 clones, around 87% seen once. The TCR sequence derives from a woman aged 40-49 years who had recovered from COVID-19. What was sequenced was peripheral blood.

CDR3 region: CASSLGLAAEQYF. For the CDR3, the DNA is TGTGCCAGCAGCCTAGGACTAGCGGCCGAGCAGTACTTC. The chain links TRBV9 to TRBJ2-7; TRBD2 agrees at 10 bases. V was pared by 4 bases and J by 6 bases, with 4 bases of the junction left unmatched. This CDR3 region has 13 residues. In germline, CDR1 is SGDLS, CDR2 YYNGEE.